This T cell receptor beta chain comes out of a study of low-dose radiotherapy and immunotherapy resistance in tumors. On the study more broadly: Participants in Cohort 1 were administered 0.5 Gy per fraction at 2-week intervals, to a cumulative dose of 6.5 Gy. Every six weeks patients received intravenous ipilimumab 1 mg/kg, and every two weeks they received intravenous nivolumab 240 mg.

The sample holds many counts of this clonotype. Both TCRalpha and TCRbeta chains were reverse transcribed with V-gene-specific primers. For amplifying TCRs, the PCR ran for 15 to 20 cycles with Phusion, which was used together with a constant-region primer and the adapter on the V primers. TCRdb reprocessed the reads via MiXCR and lists one record per CDR3 protein. The sample has some 88,000 distinct CDR3 sequences, roughly a tenth seen once; the top ten hold more than 0.85%. This sample's time point: before trial treatment. Every donor was treated with nivolumab, ipilimumab, aspirin, low-dose cyclophosphamide and also low-dose radiotherapy. This sequence was found in a male donor with prostate cancer. Source: PBMCs, taken before treatment.

CDR3: CATRGRGRTGNAEAFF. CDR3 sequence (DNA): TGTGCCACCAGGGGCCGGGGGCGCACTGGCAACGCTGAAGCTTTCTTT. J is TRBJ1-1 and V is TRBV24-1; D might be TRBD1 (6 bases). The V end was cut by 7 bases, the J end by 6 bases, with 23 bases between. There are 16 residues in the CDR3. Germline-derived CDR1 and CDR2 are KGHDR and SFDVKD.